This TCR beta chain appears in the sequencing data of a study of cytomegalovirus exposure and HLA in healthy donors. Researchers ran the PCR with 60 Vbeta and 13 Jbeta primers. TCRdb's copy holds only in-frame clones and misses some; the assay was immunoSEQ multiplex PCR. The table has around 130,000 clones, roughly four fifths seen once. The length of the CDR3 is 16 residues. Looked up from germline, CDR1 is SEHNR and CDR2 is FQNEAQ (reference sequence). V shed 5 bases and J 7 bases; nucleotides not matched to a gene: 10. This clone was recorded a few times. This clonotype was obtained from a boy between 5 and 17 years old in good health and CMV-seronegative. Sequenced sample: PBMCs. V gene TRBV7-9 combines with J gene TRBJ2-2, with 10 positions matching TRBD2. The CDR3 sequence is CASSTIAGGKYGELFF. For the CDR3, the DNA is TGTGCCAGCAGCACTATAGCGGGAGGAAAGTACGGGGAGCTGTTTTTT.